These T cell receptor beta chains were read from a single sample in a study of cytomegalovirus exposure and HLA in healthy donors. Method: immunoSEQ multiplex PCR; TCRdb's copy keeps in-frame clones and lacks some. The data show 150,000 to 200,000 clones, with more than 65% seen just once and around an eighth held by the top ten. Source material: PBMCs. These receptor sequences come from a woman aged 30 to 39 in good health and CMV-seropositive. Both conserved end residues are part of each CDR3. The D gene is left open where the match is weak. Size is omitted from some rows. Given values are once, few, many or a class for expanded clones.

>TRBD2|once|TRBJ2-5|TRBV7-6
TGTGCCAGCAGCCCACCAATAGCGGGAGAGACCCAGTACTTC
CASSPPIAGETQYF
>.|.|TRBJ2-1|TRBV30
TGTGCCTGGAGTTTCAGGGGCTCCGGTGAGCAGTTCTTC
CAWSFRGSGEQFF
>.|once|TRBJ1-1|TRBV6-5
TGTGCCAGCAGTTACTCAATTGGGAGACCTGAAGCTTTCTTT
CASSYSIGRPEAFF
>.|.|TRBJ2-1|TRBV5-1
TGCGCCAGCAGCCCCCAGGAGGCGTCCCCCCAGTTCTTC
CASSPQEASPQFF
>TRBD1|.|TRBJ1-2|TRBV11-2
TGTGCCAGCAGCCCAACCGGACAGGGGGCCTATGGCTACACCTTC
CASSPTGQGAYGYTF
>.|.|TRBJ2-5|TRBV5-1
TGCGCCAGCAGCTCCCGGACTCCTCGAGAGACCCAGTACTTC
CASSSRTPRETQYF
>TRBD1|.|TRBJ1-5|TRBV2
TGTGCCAGCACACAGGGGGTCGGTGGCAATCAGCCCCAGCATTTT
CASTQGVGGNQPQHF
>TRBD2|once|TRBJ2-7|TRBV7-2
TGTGCCAGCAGCTCCCTTGGGGGACTAGCGGGAGTTAACGAGCAGTACTTC
CASSSLGGLAGVNEQYF
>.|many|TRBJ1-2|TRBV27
TGTGCCAGCAGTCTGACGGGGGGCCCAGGGTATGGCTACACCTTC
CASSLTGGPGYGYTF
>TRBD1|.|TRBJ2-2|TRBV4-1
TGCGCCAGCAGCCCGGGACAGGGGGCCGTCGGGGAGCTGTTTTTT
CASSPGQGAVGELFF